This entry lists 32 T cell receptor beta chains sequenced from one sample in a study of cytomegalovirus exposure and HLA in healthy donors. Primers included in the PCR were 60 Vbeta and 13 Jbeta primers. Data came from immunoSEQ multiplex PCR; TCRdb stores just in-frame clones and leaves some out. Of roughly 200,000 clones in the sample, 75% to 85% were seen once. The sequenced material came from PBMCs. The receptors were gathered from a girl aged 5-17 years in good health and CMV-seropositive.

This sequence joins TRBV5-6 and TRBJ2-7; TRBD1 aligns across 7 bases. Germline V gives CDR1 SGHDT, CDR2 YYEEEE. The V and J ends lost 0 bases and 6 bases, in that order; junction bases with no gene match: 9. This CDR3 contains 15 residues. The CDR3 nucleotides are TGTGCCAGCAGCTTGGTAGAAGGGGGCCGGGGCGAGCAGTACTTC. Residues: CASSLVEGGRGEQYF. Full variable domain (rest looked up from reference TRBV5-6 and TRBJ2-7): DAGVTQSPTHLIKTRGQQVTLRCSPKSGHDTVSWYQQALGQGPQFIFQYYEEEERQRGNFPDRFSGHQFPNYSSELNVNALLLGDSALYLCASSLVEGGRGEQYFGPGTRLTVT.

CDR3 bases: TGCGCCAGCAGCCTCGACAGGATCTACGAGCAGTACTTC. This codes for CASSLDRIYEQYF. The chain has TRBV4-1 and TRBJ2-7; perhaps TRBD1 as D (6 bases). The CDR3 has 13 residues. Trimming cost V 4 bases and J 3 bases, with 10 bases left between them. In germline, CDR1 is MGHRA, CDR2 YSYEKL.

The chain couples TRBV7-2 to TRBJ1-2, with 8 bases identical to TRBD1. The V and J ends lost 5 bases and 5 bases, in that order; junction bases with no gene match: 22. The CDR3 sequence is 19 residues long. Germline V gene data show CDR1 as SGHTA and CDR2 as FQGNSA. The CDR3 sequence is CASSPYRVGQEVGGYGYTF. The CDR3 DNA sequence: TGTGCCAGCAGCCCTTACAGGGTGGGACAGGAAGTTGGGGGGTATGGCTACACCTTC.

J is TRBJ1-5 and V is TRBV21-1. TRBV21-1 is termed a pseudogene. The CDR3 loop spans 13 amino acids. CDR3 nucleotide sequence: TGTGCCAGCAGCGCCCGGGGGTTTCAGCCCCAGCATTTT. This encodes CASSARGFQPQHF.

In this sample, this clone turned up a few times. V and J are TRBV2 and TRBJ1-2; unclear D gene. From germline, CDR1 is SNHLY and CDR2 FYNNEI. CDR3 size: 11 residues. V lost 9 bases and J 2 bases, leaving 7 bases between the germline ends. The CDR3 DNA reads TGTGCCAGTCGGGAGAACTATGGCTACACCTTC. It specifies CASRENYGYTF. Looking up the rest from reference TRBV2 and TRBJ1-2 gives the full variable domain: EPEVTQTPSHQVTQMGQEVILRCVPISNHLYFYWYRQILGQKVEFLVSFYNNEISEKSEIFDDQFSVERPDGSNFTLKIRSTKLEDSAMYFCASRENYGYTFGSGTRLTVV.

This chain's CDR3 is CASSQGAGGPSSGNTIYF. CDR3 coding DNA: TGCGCCAGCAGCCAAGGGGCGGGGGGGCCAAGCTCTGGAAACACCATATATTTT. This chain links TRBV4-3 with TRBJ1-3; D might be TRBD1 (6 bases). The CDR3 sequence is 18 residues long. Germline CDR1 and CDR2: LGHNA and YSLEER. The V end lost 1 base, the J end lost 0 bases, and 16 bases lay between the germline ends.

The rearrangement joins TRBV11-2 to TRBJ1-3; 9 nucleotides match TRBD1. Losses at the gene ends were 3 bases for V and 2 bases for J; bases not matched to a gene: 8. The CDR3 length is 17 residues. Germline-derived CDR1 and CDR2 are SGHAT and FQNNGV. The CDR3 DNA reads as TGTGCCAGCAGCTTGGCGGACAGGGGATTCCCTGGAAACACCATATATTTT. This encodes CASSLADRGFPGNTIYF.

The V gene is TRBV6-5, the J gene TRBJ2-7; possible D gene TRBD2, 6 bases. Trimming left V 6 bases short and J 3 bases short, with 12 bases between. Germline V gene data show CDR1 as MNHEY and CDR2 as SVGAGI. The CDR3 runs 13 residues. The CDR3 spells CASRGTGNYEQYF. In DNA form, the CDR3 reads TGTGCCAGCAGGGGGACTGGGAACTACGAGCAGTACTTC.

CDR3 protein: CASSFADRGLYEQYF. The CDR3 DNA reads TGTGCCAGCAGCTTCGCCGACAGGGGGCTTTACGAGCAGTACTTC. V is TRBV5-4 and J is TRBJ2-7; 10 bases agree with TRBD1. The CDR3 is 15 residues long. J lost 4 bases, V lost 2 bases, and 6 bases had no gene match. The germline CDR1 and CDR2 sequences are SGHNT and YYREEE (reference sequence). Full variable domain (outside the CDR3, taken from reference TRBV5-4 and TRBJ2-7): ETGVTQSPTHLIKTRGQQVTLRCSSQSGHNTVSWYQQALGQGPQFIFQYYREEENGRGNFPPRFSGLQFPNYSSELNVNALELDDSALYLCASSFADRGLYEQYFGPGTRLTVT.

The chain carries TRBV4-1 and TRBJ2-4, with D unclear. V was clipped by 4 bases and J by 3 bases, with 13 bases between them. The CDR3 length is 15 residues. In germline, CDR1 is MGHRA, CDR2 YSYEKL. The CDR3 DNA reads TGCGCCAGCAGCCCGACTGGGTTAGGCAAAAACATTCAGTACTTC. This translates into CASSPTGLGKNIQYF.

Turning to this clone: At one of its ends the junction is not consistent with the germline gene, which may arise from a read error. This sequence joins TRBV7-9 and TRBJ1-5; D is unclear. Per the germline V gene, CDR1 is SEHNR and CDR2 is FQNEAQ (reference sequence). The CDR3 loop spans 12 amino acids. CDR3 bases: TGTTCCAGCAGCTCCTCCGGAGAGCCCCAGCATTTT. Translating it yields CSSSSSGEPQHF.

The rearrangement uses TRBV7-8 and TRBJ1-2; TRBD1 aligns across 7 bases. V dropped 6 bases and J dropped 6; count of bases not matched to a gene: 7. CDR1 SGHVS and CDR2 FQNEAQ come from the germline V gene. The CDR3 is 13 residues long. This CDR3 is CASSLDREDGYTF. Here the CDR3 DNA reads TGTGCCAGCAGTCTAGACAGGGAAGATGGCTACACCTTC.

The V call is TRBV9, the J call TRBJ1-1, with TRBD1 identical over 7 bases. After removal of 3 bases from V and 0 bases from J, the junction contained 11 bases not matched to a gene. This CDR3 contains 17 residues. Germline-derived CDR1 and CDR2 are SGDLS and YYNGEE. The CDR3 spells CASSATGVGWVNTEAFF. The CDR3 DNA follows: TGTGCCAGCAGCGCCACAGGGGTAGGGTGGGTGAACACTGAAGCTTTCTTT.

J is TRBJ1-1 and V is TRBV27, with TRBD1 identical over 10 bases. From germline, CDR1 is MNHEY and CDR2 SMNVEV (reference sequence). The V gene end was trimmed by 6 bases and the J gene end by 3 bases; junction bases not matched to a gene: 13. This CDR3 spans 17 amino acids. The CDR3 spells CASRPPWTGGKDTEAFF. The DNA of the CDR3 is TGTGCCAGCAGGCCGCCTTGGACAGGGGGTAAGGACACTGAAGCTTTCTTT.

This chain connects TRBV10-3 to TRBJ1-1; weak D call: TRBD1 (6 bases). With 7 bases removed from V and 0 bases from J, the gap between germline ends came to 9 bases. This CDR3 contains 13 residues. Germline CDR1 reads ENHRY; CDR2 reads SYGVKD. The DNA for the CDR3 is TGTGCCATCAACACAGGGATGAACACTGAAGCTTTCTTT. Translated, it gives CAINTGMNTEAFF.

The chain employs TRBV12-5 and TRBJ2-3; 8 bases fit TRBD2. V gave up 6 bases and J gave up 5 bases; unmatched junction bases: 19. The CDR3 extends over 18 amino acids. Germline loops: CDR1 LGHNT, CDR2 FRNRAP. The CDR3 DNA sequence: TGTGCTAGTGGCCCCGGGATGGTCGAGCGGGGGAAGGTAGATACGCAGTATTTT. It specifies CASGPGMVERGKVDTQYF.

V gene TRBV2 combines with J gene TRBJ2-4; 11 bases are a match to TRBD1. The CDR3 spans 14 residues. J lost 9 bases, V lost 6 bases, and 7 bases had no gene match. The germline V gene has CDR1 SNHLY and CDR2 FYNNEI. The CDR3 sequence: CASRAGTGGVIQYF. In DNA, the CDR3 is TGTGCCAGCAGGGCCGGGACAGGGGGTGTCATTCAGTACTTC.

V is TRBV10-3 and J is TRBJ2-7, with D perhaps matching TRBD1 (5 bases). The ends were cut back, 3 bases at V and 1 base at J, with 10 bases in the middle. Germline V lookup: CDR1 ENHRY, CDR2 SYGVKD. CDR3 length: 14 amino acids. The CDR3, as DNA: TGTGCCATCAGTGACCTAGACAGTTCCTACGAGCAGTACTTC. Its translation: CAISDLDSSYEQYF.

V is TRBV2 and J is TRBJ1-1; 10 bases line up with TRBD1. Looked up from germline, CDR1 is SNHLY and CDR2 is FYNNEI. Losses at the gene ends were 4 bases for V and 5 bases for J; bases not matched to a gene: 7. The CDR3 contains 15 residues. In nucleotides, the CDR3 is TGTGCCAGCAGTGCCGTGACAGGGGGCTGGACTGAAGCTTTCTTT. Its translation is CASSAVTGGWTEAFF. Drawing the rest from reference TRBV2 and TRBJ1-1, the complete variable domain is EPEVTQTPSHQVTQMGQEVILRCVPISNHLYFYWYRQILGQKVEFLVSFYNNEISEKSEIFDDQFSVERPDGSNFTLKIRSTKLEDSAMYFCASSAVTGGWTEAFFGQGTRLTVV.

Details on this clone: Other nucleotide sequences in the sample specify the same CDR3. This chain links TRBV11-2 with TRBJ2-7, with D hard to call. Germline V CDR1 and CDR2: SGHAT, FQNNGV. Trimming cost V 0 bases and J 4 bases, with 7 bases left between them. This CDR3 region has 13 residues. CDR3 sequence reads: CASSLDRGYEQYF. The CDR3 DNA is TGTGCCAGCAGCTTAGATCGAGGATACGAGCAGTACTTC.

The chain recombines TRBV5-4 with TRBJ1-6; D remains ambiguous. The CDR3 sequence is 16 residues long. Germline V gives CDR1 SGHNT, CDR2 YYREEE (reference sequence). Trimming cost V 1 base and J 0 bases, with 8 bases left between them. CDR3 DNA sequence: TGTGCCAGCAGCTTGAGCGGGAGCTCCTATAATTCACCCCTCCACTTT. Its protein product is CASSLSGSSYNSPLHF.

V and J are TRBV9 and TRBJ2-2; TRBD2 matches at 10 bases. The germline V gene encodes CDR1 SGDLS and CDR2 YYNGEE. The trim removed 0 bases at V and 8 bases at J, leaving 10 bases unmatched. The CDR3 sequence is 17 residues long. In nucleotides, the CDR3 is TGTGCCAGCAGCGTAGAAGGGACTAGCGTTCTCCAGGGGGAGCTGTTTTTT. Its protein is CASSVEGTSVLQGELFF. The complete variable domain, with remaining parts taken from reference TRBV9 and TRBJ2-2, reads DSGVTQTPKHLITATGQRVTLRCSPRSGDLSVYWYQQSLDQGLQFLIQYYNGEERAKGNILERFSAQQFPDLHSELNLSSLELGDSALYFCASSVEGTSVLQGELFFGEGSRLTVL.

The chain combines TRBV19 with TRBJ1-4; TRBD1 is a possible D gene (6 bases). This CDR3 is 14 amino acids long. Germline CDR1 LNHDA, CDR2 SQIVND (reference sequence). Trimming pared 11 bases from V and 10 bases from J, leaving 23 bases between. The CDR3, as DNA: TGTGCCGCCCTGAAAGACAGGAGCCTAGTAAAACTGTTTTTT. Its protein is CAALKDRSLVKLFF.

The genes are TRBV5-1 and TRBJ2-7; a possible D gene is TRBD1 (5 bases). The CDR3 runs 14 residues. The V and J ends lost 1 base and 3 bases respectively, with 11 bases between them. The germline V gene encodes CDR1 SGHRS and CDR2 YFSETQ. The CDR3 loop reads CASSLLVTDYEQYF. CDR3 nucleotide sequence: TGCGCCAGCAGCTTGTTGGTGACAGACTACGAGCAGTACTTC.

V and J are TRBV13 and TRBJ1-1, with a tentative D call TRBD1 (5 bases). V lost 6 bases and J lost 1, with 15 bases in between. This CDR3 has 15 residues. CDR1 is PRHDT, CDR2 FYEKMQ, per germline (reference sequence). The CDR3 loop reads CASRALGQGNTEAFF. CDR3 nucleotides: TGTGCCAGCAGAGCCCTAGGGCAGGGGAACACTGAAGCTTTCTTT.

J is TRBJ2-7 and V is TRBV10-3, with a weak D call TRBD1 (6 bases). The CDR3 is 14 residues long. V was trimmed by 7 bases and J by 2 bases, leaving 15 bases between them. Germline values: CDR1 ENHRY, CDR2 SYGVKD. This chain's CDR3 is CAIKADSATYEQYF. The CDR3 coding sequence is TGTGCCATCAAAGCGGACAGCGCTACCTACGAGCAGTACTTC.

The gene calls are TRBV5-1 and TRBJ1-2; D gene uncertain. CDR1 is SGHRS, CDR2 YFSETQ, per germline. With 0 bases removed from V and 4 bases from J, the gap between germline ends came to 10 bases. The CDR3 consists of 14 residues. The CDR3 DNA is TGCGCCAGCAGCTTGGACCCAGAAATCTATGGCTACACCTTC. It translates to CASSLDPEIYGYTF.

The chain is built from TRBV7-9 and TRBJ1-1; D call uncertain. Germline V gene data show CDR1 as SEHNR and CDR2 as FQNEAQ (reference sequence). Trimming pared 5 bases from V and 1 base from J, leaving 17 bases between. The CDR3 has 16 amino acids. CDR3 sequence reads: CASSASPGAGNTEAFF. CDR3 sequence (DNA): TGTGCCAGCAGCGCCAGCCCAGGCGCGGGGAACACTGAAGCTTTCTTT.

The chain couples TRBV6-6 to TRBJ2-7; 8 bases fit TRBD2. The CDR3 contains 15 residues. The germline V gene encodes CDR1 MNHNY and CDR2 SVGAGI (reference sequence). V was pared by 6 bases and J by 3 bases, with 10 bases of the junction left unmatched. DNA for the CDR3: TGTGCCAGCAGCTACACTAGCGGCGCTCGCTACGAGCAGTACTTC. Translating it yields CASSYTSGARYEQYF.

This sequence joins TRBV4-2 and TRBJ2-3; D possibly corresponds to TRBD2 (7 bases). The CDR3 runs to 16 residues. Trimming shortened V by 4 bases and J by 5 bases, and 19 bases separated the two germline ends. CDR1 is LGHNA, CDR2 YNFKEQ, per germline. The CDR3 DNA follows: TGTGCCAGCAGCCCCCAGGGCGGGGGCCTGGAAGATACGCAGTATTTT. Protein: CASSPQGGGLEDTQYF.

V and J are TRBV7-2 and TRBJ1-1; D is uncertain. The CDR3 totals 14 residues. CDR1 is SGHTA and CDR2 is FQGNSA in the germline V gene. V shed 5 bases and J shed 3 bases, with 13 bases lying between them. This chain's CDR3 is CASSPPTVDTEAFF. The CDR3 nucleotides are TGTGCCAGCAGCCCACCCACAGTTGACACTGAAGCTTTCTTT.

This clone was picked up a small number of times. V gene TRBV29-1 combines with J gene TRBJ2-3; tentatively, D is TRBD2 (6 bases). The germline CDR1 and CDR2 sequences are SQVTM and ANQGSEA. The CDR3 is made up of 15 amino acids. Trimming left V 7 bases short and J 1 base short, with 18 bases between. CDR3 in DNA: TGCAGCGCCGGGAGAGCGGTGGTTGGCACAGATACGCAGTATTTT. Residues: CSAGRAVVGTDTQYF.